The clone carrying this T cell receptor beta chain was observed a handful of times. The PCR used 60 Vbeta and 13 Jbeta primers. Assay used: immunoSEQ multiplex PCR; TCRdb lists only in-frame clones, some missing. The sample shows around 300,000 clones, under 80% of them seen only once. In germline, CDR1 is SGHRS, CDR2 YFSETQ. This CDR3 has 13 residues. The germline V and J ends were trimmed by 0 bases and 2 bases, with 6 bases remaining between them. The data were obtained in a study of cytomegalovirus exposure and HLA in healthy donors. The chain recombines TRBV5-1 with TRBJ2-7; D unclear. The sequenced sample consisted of PBMCs. The sequence was obtained from a female donor in good health and CMV-seronegative. DNA of the CDR3: TGCGCCAGCAGCTTGGCAGGTACCTACGAGCAGTACTTC. It codes for CASSLAGTYEQYF.